This entry features one T cell receptor (beta chain) sequence. As yet, its antigen is unknown. This sample stems from a study of CD8 T cells in ankylosing spondylitis. General study findings and limits: Reactive arthritis synovial fluid and blood previously showed some of these motif variants. Seemingly distinctive of ankylosing spondylitis blood was a TCR beta motif formed by eight highly homologous variants. There was reportedly significant enrichment of clones that were disease-linked in matched ankylosing spondylitis synovial fluid.

The CDR3 contains 17 residues. Germline V CDR1 and CDR2: DFQATT, SNEGSKA (reference sequence). The V end lost 0 bases, the J end lost 2 bases, and 20 bases lay between the germline ends. TCRdb redid the calling of the 5' RACE reads with MiXCR, one entry per CDR3 protein. The sample holds 700,000 to 850,000 distinct CDR3 sequences, approximately 12% seen once. The chain carries TRBV20-1 and TRBJ2-7; tentatively, D is TRBD1 (6 bases). Specimen: blood, either unsorted or a sorted T cell fraction (not recorded which). The sequence was obtained from a male donor with ankylosing spondylitis. The CDR3 DNA is TGCAGTGCTAGAGATCGAAGGGCCGGGACAACGCCCTACGAGCAGTACTTC. This translates into CSARDRRAGTTPYEQYF.